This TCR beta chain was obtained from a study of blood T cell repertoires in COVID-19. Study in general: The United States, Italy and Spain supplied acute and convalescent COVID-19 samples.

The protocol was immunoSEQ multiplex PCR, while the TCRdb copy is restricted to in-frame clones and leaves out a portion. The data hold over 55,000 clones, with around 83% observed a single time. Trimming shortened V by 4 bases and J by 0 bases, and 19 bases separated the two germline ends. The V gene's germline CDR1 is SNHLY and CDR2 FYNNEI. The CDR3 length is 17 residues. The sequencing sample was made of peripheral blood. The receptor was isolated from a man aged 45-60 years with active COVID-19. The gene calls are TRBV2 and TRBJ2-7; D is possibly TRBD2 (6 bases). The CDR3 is CASSGRAQQISSYEQYF. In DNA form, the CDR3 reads TGTGCCAGCAGTGGGAGGGCCCAGCAGATCAGCTCCTACGAGCAGTACTTC.